What follows is one T cell receptor beta chain and its context. This record belongs to a study of OX40 agonist ivuxolimab in advanced cancers. The assay was immunoSEQ multiplex PCR, and TCRdb's table has in-frame clones only and misses some. The sample lists about 84,000 clones; around 84% were seen once. Trimming stripped 4 bases from V and 8 bases from J, with 14 bases between. There are 13 residues in the CDR3. Germline V gene sequence: CDR1 MDHEN, CDR2 SYDVKM. The rearrangement links TRBV28 to TRBJ1-2; D ambiguous. This specimen was CD4+ or CD8+ T cells sorted from blood, taken in a trial of the OX40 agonist ivuxolimab. This TCR derives from an adult with an advanced solid tumor such as melanoma, head and neck, liver or kidney cancer. CDR3 nucleotide sequence: TGTGCCAGCAGTTCCCACTCCGGCGGGGGCTACACCTTC. As protein: CASSSHSGGGYTF.